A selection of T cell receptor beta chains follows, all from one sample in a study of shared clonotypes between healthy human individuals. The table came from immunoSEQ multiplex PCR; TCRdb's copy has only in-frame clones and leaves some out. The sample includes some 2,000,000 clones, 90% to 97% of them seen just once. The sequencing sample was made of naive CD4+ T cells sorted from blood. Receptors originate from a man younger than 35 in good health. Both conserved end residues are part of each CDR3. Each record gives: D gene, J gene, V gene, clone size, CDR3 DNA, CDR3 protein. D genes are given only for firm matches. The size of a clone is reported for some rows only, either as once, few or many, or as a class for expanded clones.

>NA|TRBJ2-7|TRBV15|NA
TGTGCCACCAGCAGAGAGAGCGGGTGGAGGGCCGAGCAGTACTTC
CATSRESGWRAEQYF
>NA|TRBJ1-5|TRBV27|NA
TGTGCCAGCAGTCCCACCGGGGGGGTAGGCCAGCCCCAGCATTTT
CASSPTGGVGQPQHF
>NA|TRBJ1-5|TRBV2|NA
TGTGCCAGCAGTGAATACAGGGTGGTTGTCCAGCCCCAGCATTTT
CASSEYRVVVQPQHF
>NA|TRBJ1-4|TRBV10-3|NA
TGTGCCATCAGTGTGGGTGTGGCGGTCACAACTAATGAAAAACTGTTTTTT
CAISVGVAVTTNEKLFF
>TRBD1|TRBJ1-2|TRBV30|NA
TGTGCCTGGAGTGTACAGGGGGGGACTAACTATGGCTACACCTTC
CAWSVQGGTNYGYTF
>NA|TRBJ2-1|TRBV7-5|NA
TGTGCCAGAAGCTGGAAGATAAATGACAATGAGCAGTTCTTC
CARSWKINDNEQFF
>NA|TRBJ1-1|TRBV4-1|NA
TGCGCCAGCAGCCAAGACCAGGTTCTTGGGGACACTGAAGCTTTCTTT
CASSQDQVLGDTEAFF
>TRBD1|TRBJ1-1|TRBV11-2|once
TGTGCCAGCAGCTTGGCGGGACAGATAAACACTGAAGCTTTCTTT
CASSLAGQINTEAFF
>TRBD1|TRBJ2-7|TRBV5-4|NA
TGTGCCAGCAGCCTGGACAGGGGTTTGAACGAGCAGTACTTC
CASSLDRGLNEQYF
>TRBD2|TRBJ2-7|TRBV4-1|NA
TGCGCCAGCAGCCCTTCGGAGACTAGCGGCTCCTACGAGCAGTACTTC
CASSPSETSGSYEQYF
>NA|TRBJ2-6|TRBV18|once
TGTGCCAGCTCACTCAGAAGCTCTGGGGCCAACGTCCTGACTTTC
CASSLRSSGANVLTF
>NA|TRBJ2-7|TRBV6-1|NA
TGTGCCAGCAGTGAACGTCCAGGTCCCTACGAGCAGTACTTC
CASSERPGPYEQYF
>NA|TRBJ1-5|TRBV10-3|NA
TGTGCCGCCGCACAGGCCTACAATCAGCCCCAGCATTTT
CAAAQAYNQPQHF